This T cell receptor (beta chain) was sequenced for a study of T cells in Graves' hyperthyroidism and ophthalmopathy. TCR beta CDR3 region amplification was performed from RNA transcripts. The TCR CDR3 first-round RT-PCR relied on the HTBI primer set. MiXCR, run by TCRdb on the multiplex PCR reads, gives a single entry per CDR3 protein. Seen here are around 420,000 distinct CDR3 sequences, roughly an eighth observed once, and the top ten hold 5.3%. The germline V gene has CDR1 MGHRA and CDR2 YSYEKL. Trimming took off 2 bases at V and 2 bases at J, with 14 bases between the two ends. This CDR3 comprises 16 residues. Patients aged 18 to 65 had newly diagnosed hyperthyroidism that had lasted under 2 months. In making diagnoses, clinical symptoms, serum thyroxine and TRAb, thyroid ultrasound and orbital computed tomography were all used. An approximately 9.8 ml volume of fresh peripheral blood provided the PBMCs.

This receptor was taken from a woman aged 18-35 years with Graves' hyperthyroidism. Sequencing input: blood. This chain uses TRBV4-1 with TRBJ2-3; a possible D gene is TRBD2 (6 bases). CDR3 amino acids: CASSQLAETLTDTQYF. In DNA, the CDR3 is TGCGCCAGCAGCCAATTAGCGGAGACCCTCACAGATACGCAGTATTTT.